This T cell receptor beta chain was retrieved from a study of T-cell memory formation after mild COVID-19. For the study at large: TCR clustering was largely donor specific.

This clonotype was found many times. Its antigen is unidentified. Study results and caveats: While clones contracting from day 15 to 85 were balanced between CD4 and CD8, later expanders leaned CD4+. Several responding clones turned up in pre-infection memory, indicating that cross-reactive memory may have taken part. Contracting CD4+ clones were located mainly in CM and EM, and CD8+ clones in EMRA.

TCRdb used MiXCR to reprocess the 5' RACE reads, holding one entry per CDR3 protein. This table holds 350,000 to 450,000 distinct CDR3 sequences, around 19% found once. Sequencing was done on a sample of PBMCs or a T cell subset sorted from them (not recorded which). The sequence derives from an adult woman who had mild COVID-19 (a few samples of this study predate the infection). Cell type and time point are not known.

CDR3 in DNA: TGTGCCAGCAGCGTAGAAATGGGGGTGCAGACGCAGTATTTT. Its protein product is CASSVEMGVQTQYF. The V gene is TRBV9, the J gene TRBJ2-3; D may correspond to TRBD1 or TRBD2 (5 bases each). The CDR3 consists of 14 residues. CDR1 and CDR2 (germline): SGDLS, YYNGEE. The germline V and J ends were trimmed by 0 bases and 9 bases, with 14 bases remaining between them.